A single sample is the source of the 14 T cell receptor beta chains below, sequenced in a study of blood T cell repertoires in COVID-19. Using immunoSEQ multiplex PCR, the repertoire was profiled, and TCRdb retains in-frame clones only, with some absent. The table shows about 230,000 clones, with 80% to 85% occurring only once. Sequencing was performed on peripheral blood. These receptor sequences come from a man in his forties with acute or convalescent COVID-19.

J is TRBJ2-7 and V is TRBV4-3; 12 bases are shared with TRBD2. V lost 3 bases and J lost 1; bases outside the gene matches: 1. The CDR3 extends over 15 amino acids. Germline assignment: CDR1 LGHNA and CDR2 YSLEER. CDR3 sequence (DNA): TGCGCCAGCAGCCACGGACTAGCGGGATCCTACGAGCAGTACTTC. Translation: CASSHGLAGSYEQYF.

This clone occurred a few times. This sequence joins TRBV5-1 and TRBJ1-1; the D is unclear. Trimming left V 8 bases short and J 4 bases short, with 9 bases between. CDR1 is SGHRS, CDR2 YFSETQ, per germline. The CDR3 is made up of 11 amino acids. The CDR3 region has the DNA TGCGCCAGTCGGGAGGGCACTGAAGCTTTCTTT. Protein sequence: CASREGTEAFF.

The chain carries TRBV4-1 and TRBJ1-5; TRBD1 matches 7 bases. The germline V gene has CDR1 MGHRA and CDR2 YSYEKL. V trimming: 3 bases; J trimming: 2 bases; junction bases outside the gene matches: 7. CDR3 length: 16 amino acids. DNA for the CDR3: TGCGCCAGCAGCCAGATCGACAGGGTTGGCAATCAGCCCCAGCATTTT. Protein sequence: CASSQIDRVGNQPQHF.

V and J are TRBV15 and TRBJ2-1; 7 bases are a match to TRBD2. V shed 0 bases and J 6 bases; nucleotides not matched to a gene: 5. The CDR3 totals 15 residues. Germline V gene sequence: CDR1 LNHNV, CDR2 YYDKDF (reference sequence). The CDR3 DNA reads as TGTGCCACCAGCAGAGATCTCGGGAGGAGCAATGAGCAGTTCTTC. It encodes CATSRDLGRSNEQFF.

The V call is TRBV6-1, the J call TRBJ2-1; 7 bases map to TRBD2. This CDR3 region has 16 residues. The junction had 7 bases not matched to a gene; V was cut back by 3 bases and J by 2 bases. Germline loops: CDR1 MNHNS, CDR2 SASEGT. The DNA for the CDR3 is TGTGCCAGCAGTGAGTTACTAGCGATAACCTACAATGAGCAGTTCTTC. It yields the protein CASSELLAITYNEQFF.

V and J are TRBV20-1 and TRBJ2-5; D not resolved. Trimming took off 2 bases at V and 5 bases at J, with 6 bases between the two ends. The CDR3 is 11 residues long. Germline CDR1 reads DFQATT; CDR2 reads SNEGSKA (reference sequence). DNA of the CDR3: TGCAGTGCTAGATGGCCCGAGACCCAGTACTTC. Translated, it gives CSARWPETQYF.

V is TRBV5-1 and J is TRBJ2-2, with 9 bases identical to TRBD2. Germline loops: CDR1 SGHRS, CDR2 YFSETQ. V shed 3 bases and J 3 bases; nucleotides not matched to a gene: 6. CDR3 size: 16 residues. The CDR3 nucleotides are TGCGCCAGCAGCTCACGGCGACTAGCGGACACCGGGGAGCTGTTTTTT. It yields the protein CASSSRRLADTGELFF.

In its sample, this clone was seen a few times. The V and J genes are TRBV25-1 and TRBJ1-1; D may be TRBD1 (6 bases). Trimming removed 6 bases at V and 6 bases at J, with 17 bases between. CDR1 is MGHDK, CDR2 SYGVNS, per germline. The CDR3 has 14 residues. Written as DNA, the CDR3 is TGTGCCAGCAGACCCGACAGGACAACGGCTGAAGCTTTCTTT. This encodes CASRPDRTTAEAFF.

The genes are TRBV2 and TRBJ1-1, with D possibly matching TRBD1 (6 bases). The germline V and J ends were trimmed by 7 bases and 3 bases, with 18 bases remaining between them. CDR3 length: 15 amino acids. Germline V lookup: CDR1 SNHLY, CDR2 FYNNEI. In nucleotides, the CDR3 is TGTGCCAGCACCTGGGACAATACGAGGGACACTGAAGCTTTCTTT. Translation gives CASTWDNTRDTEAFF.

This sequence joins TRBV19 and TRBJ1-2; tentatively, D is TRBD1 (6 bases). V dropped 2 bases and J dropped 8 bases, with 18 bases sitting between them. CDR3 size: 15 residues. CDR1 and CDR2 from the germline V gene are LNHDA and SQIVND (reference sequence). The CDR3 reads CASSIRAGANWGYTF. The CDR3 DNA reads TGTGCCAGTAGTATACGCGCAGGGGCGAATTGGGGCTACACCTTC.

Here the CDR3 DNA reads TGCGCCAGCAGCCAAGATCGAGGGAGGAATGGAGCCAAAAACATTCAGTACTTC. Its protein product is CASSQDRGRNGAKNIQYF. J is TRBJ2-4 and V is TRBV4-3; the D gene is possibly TRBD2 (6 bases). The length of the CDR3 is 18 residues. CDR1 LGHNA and CDR2 YSLEER come from the germline V gene. The germline V and J ends were trimmed by 0 bases and 0 bases, with 15 bases remaining between them.

V usage is TRBV7-9 and J usage is TRBJ1-2, with D uncertain. V was trimmed by 2 bases and J by 3 bases, leaving 22 bases between them. Germline V gives CDR1 SEHNR, CDR2 FQNEAQ (reference sequence). The length of the CDR3 is 18 residues. CDR3 amino acids: CASSLYEAGSRIDYGYTF. The CDR3, as DNA: TGTGCCAGCAGCTTATATGAAGCAGGCTCGCGCATCGACTATGGCTACACCTTC. Supplemented by reference TRBV7-9 and TRBJ1-2, the full variable domain reads DTGVSQNPRHKITKRGQNVTFRCDPISEHNRLYWYRQTLGQGPEFLTYFQNEAQLEKSRLLSDRFSAERPKGSFSTLEIQRTEQGDSAMYLCASSLYEAGSRIDYGYTFGSGTRLTVV.

The CDR3 protein is CASSYSTPGQGYIQYF. CDR3 nucleotide sequence: TGTGCCAGCAGTTACTCAACCCCGGGACAGGGGTACATTCAGTACTTC. The chain uses TRBV6-5 and TRBJ2-4; 10 bases align to TRBD1. The CDR3 loop spans 16 amino acids. V was pared by 0 bases and J by 8 bases, with 7 bases of the junction left unmatched. Germline CDR1 MNHEY, CDR2 SVGAGI.

This clone was recorded only once. This chain joins TRBV7-6 and TRBJ2-2; perhaps TRBD1 as D (5 bases). Germline CDR1 SGHVS, CDR2 FNYEAQ. V lost 1 base and J 4 bases, leaving 10 bases between the germline ends. CDR3 size: 15 residues. The chain's CDR3 is CASSLVAGSTGELFF. The CDR3 coding sequence is TGTGCCAGCAGCTTAGTGGCAGGGTCCACCGGGGAGCTGTTTTTT.